Each of the 2 T cell receptor beta chains below was sequenced from the same sample in a study of CD8 T cells in ankylosing spondylitis. Findings and limits, study-wide: A motif in TCR beta, a set of 8 or 9 highly homologous variants, appeared characteristic of ankylosing spondylitis blood.

Each CDR3 protein is one row after TCRdb ran MiXCR on the 5' RACE reads. The repertoire has 700,000 or so distinct CDR3 sequences, roughly 20% of them found once; the top ten carry under 20%. What these receptors recognize is not known. The sequencing sample was made of blood, either unsorted or a sorted T cell fraction (not recorded which). Receptor source: a male donor with ankylosing spondylitis.

In this sample, this clonotype turned up once. The V gene is TRBV28, the J gene TRBJ2-7; D remains unclear. Germline V gives CDR1 MDHEN, CDR2 SYDVKM. The V gene lost 8 bases and the J gene lost 5 bases, with 19 bases spanning the gap. The CDR3 totals 14 residues. CDR3 DNA sequence: TGTGCCAGCGCAACCCCCCGTGCCAACGACGAGCAGTACTTC. Translation: CASATPRANDEQYF.

The CDR3 protein is CASSRTGTTYNEQFF. DNA of the CDR3: TGTGCCAGCAGCCGTACCGGGACAACTTACAATGAGCAGTTCTTC. The V and J genes are TRBV5-5 and TRBJ2-1; TRBD1 might be the D (6 bases). The CDR3 is made up of 15 amino acids. V was clipped by 4 bases and J by 4 bases, with 15 bases between them. CDR1 SGHKS and CDR2 YYEKEE come from the germline V gene (reference sequence).